A selection of T cell receptor beta chains follows, all from one sample in a study of shared clonotypes between healthy human individuals. TCRdb's copy holds only in-frame clones and misses some; the assay was immunoSEQ multiplex PCR. The data show a few million clones, roughly 93% seen once. The sample taken for sequencing was naive CD4+ T cells from PBMCs. Receptor source: a man younger than 30 in good health. Some clones in this sample may be carry-over from other donors' samples. The CDR3 runs from the conserved cysteine through the conserved F or W. Fields, in order: CDR3 DNA, CDR3 protein, clone size, V gene, J gene, D gene. The D gene is left open where the match is weak. Expanded clones are given a class, and other clones once, few, many or no size at all.

DNA: TGTGCCAGCAGCCTTAGCGGGACTTACAATGAGCAGTTCTTC
CDR3: CASSLSGTYNEQFF
size: .
V: TRBV7-9
J: TRBJ2-1
D: TRBD2

DNA: TGTGCCAGCAGCATATCCGGGGTAGCCAAAAACATTCAGTACTTC
CDR3: CASSISGVAKNIQYF
size: .
V: TRBV6-1
J: TRBJ2-4
D: .

DNA: TGCGCCAGCGCAAGGACAGGGAGTCCAGATACGCAGTATTTT
CDR3: CASARTGSPDTQYF
size: .
V: TRBV5-1
J: TRBJ2-3
D: TRBD1

DNA: TGCGCCAGCAGCGCGACAGGGGCCGAATCCGCTGAAGCTTTCTTT
CDR3: CASSATGAESAEAFF
size: .
V: TRBV5-1
J: TRBJ1-1
D: TRBD1

DNA: TGTGCCAGCAGCCAAGGCGGGAGTATTGGGCATGAGCAGTTCTTC
CDR3: CASSQGGSIGHEQFF
size: .
V: TRBV14
J: TRBJ2-1
D: TRBD2

DNA: TGTGCCAGCAGGGGACAGCACACAGATACGCAGTATTTT
CDR3: CASRGQHTDTQYF
size: .
V: TRBV28
J: TRBJ2-3
D: TRBD1

DNA: TGCGCCAGCAGCTTGGGGGGGACTAGCGCCTCTTACAATGAGCAGTTCTTC
CDR3: CASSLGGTSASYNEQFF
size: .
V: TRBV5-1
J: TRBJ2-1
D: TRBD2

DNA: TGTGCCAGCAGTGAAACGGCTAGCGGGAGCTACGAGCAGTACTTC
CDR3: CASSETASGSYEQYF
size: .
V: TRBV2
J: TRBJ2-7
D: TRBD2

DNA: TGTGCCAGTAGTAGGTTGACGGGACGCGAGCAGTACTTC
CDR3: CASSRLTGREQYF
size: .
V: TRBV19
J: TRBJ2-7
D: .

DNA: TGTGCCAGTAGCCAATATGGGGACAGGGGAGGAAACATTCAGTACTTC
CDR3: CASSQYGDRGGNIQYF
size: .
V: TRBV19
J: TRBJ2-4
D: TRBD1

DNA: TGTGCCAGCAGCCCACAACAGGGGGCTAGCACAGATACGCAGTATTTT
CDR3: CASSPQQGASTDTQYF
size: .
V: TRBV7-6
J: TRBJ2-3
D: TRBD1

DNA: TGTGCCTGGAGTGTATATGAGGGGACGGGGGGGACTAACTATGGCTACACCTTC
CDR3: CAWSVYEGTGGTNYGYTF
size: .
V: TRBV30
J: TRBJ1-2
D: .

DNA: TGTGCCAGCAGCCAGGGGGATCGACGGAATCCTGGAAACACCATATATTTT
CDR3: CASSQGDRRNPGNTIYF
size: once
V: TRBV5-4
J: TRBJ1-3
D: TRBD1

DNA: TGTGCCAGCAGTTTTAACATACCACGGGACTATGGCTACACCTTC
CDR3: CASSFNIPRDYGYTF
size: .
V: TRBV28
J: TRBJ1-2
D: .

DNA: TGTGCCAGCAGTTTTCGGGGGGGGAATGGCTACACCTTC
CDR3: CASSFRGGNGYTF
size: .
V: TRBV27
J: TRBJ1-2
D: .

DNA: TGTGCCAGCAGTGAAGGGACAGTTAACTATGGCTACACCTTC
CDR3: CASSEGTVNYGYTF
size: .
V: TRBV6-1
J: TRBJ1-2
D: .